Below, 24 T cell receptor beta chains from the same sample are listed, as sequenced in a study of identical twins. MiXCR, applied by TCRdb to the 5' RACE reads, yields one record per CDR3 protein. The sample comprises under 250,000 distinct CDR3 sequences, around 8.1% of which are singletons, and less than 2.5% rests with the top ten. This sample was also put to use in a study of yellow fever vaccine responses in identical twins.

Sequenced input: memory (CD45RO+) T cells sorted from blood. These receptors all come from a young woman in good health.

This clonotype came up many times. CDR3 nucleotides: TGCGCCTCCCATCCCCTAGCGGGGGACAATGAGCAGTTCTTC. This translates into CASHPLAGDNEQFF. The rearrangement links TRBV5-1 to TRBJ2-1, with TRBD2 matching 10 bases. V trimming: 10 bases; J trimming: 5 bases; junction bases outside the gene matches: 9. Germline CDR1 SGHRS, CDR2 YFSETQ. The CDR3 length is 14 residues.

This clonotype was counted a few times. CDR3 protein: CASSLPSGGPWGQYF. CDR3 DNA sequence: TGTGCCAGCAGTTTACCTAGCGGGGGACCATGGGGGCAGTACTTC. The genes are TRBV28 and TRBJ2-7, with 10 bases lining up with TRBD2. This CDR3 has 15 residues. The V and J ends lost 2 bases and 9 bases, in that order; junction bases with no gene match: 10. CDR1 is MDHEN and CDR2 is SYDVKM in the germline V gene. Variable domain in full (rest from reference TRBV28 and TRBJ2-7): DVKVTQSSRYLVKRTGEKVFLECVQDMDHENMFWYRQDPGLGLRLIYFSYDVKMKEKGDIPEGYSVSREKKERFSLILESASTNQTSMYLCASSLPSGGPWGQYFGPGTRLTVT.

The genes are TRBV11-3 and TRBJ2-2, with D possibly TRBD1 on 6 matching bases. Trimming removed 1 base at V and 3 bases at J, with 12 bases between. Germline loops: CDR1 SGHNT, CDR2 YENEEA. The CDR3 covers 16 residues. The DNA of the CDR3 is TGTGCCAGCAGCTTAGTAGTGGGGGCAGACACCGGGGAGCTGTTTTTT. It codes for CASSLVVGADTGELFF.

This clonotype was recorded at least ten times. The chain uses TRBV3-1 and TRBJ2-1; D may be TRBD1 (5 bases). The CDR3 has 15 residues. Trimming removed 3 bases from V and 0 bases from J, with 9 bases in between. Per the germline V gene, CDR1 is LGHDT and CDR2 is YNNKEL (reference sequence). The CDR3 DNA is TGTGCCAGCAGCCAGACAGTCAGCTCCTACAATGAGCAGTTCTTC. Protein: CASSQTVSSYNEQFF.

A remark on this clonotype: It may be a read error: a sequence one base away is much more abundant. J is TRBJ2-1 and V is TRBV3-1, with D possibly being TRBD2 (5 bases). Germline CDR1 reads LGHDT; CDR2 reads YNNKEL (reference sequence). This CDR3 has 16 residues. CDR3 residues: CATSQAGELAYNEQFF. CDR3 sequence (DNA): TGTGCCACCAGCCAAGCCGGGGAACTGGCATACAATGAGCAGTTCTTC.

The chain has TRBV6-2 or TRBV6-3 and TRBJ2-1; maybe TRBD2 (5 bases). Trimming cost V 6 bases and J 6 bases, with 18 bases left between them. CDR3 size: 15 residues. Germline V gene sequence: CDR1 MNHEY, CDR2 SVGEGT. The CDR3 DNA reads as TGTGCCAGCAGGCAGACTCTGCTGGGGAGCAATGAGCAGTTCTTC. As protein: CASRQTLLGSNEQFF.

The chain joins TRBV5-1 to TRBJ2-7, with 7 bases that match TRBD1. Trimming cost V 0 bases and J 1 base; bases outside gene matches: 4. This CDR3 comprises 15 residues. CDR1 and CDR2 from the germline V gene are SGHRS and YFSETQ. CDR3 DNA sequence: TGCGCCAGCAGCTTGGATGGGGGACAGTCCTACGAGCAGTACTTC. Translated, it gives CASSLDGGQSYEQYF.

This clonotype was observed a handful of times. The rearrangement uses TRBV7-9 and TRBJ2-4; 8 bases are a match to TRBD1. The junction had 6 bases not matched to a gene; V was cut back by 4 bases and J by 4 bases. The CDR3 is 15 residues long. The germline V gene encodes CDR1 SEHNR and CDR2 FQNEAQ (reference sequence). This CDR3 reads CASSYVQGEKNIQYF. The CDR3 nucleotides are TGTGCCAGCAGCTACGTACAGGGGGAGAAAAACATTCAGTACTTC. Variable domain in full (rest from reference TRBV7-9 and TRBJ2-4): DTGVSQNPRHKITKRGQNVTFRCDPISEHNRLYWYRQTLGQGPEFLTYFQNEAQLEKSRLLSDRFSAERPKGSFSTLEIQRTEQGDSAMYLCASSYVQGEKNIQYFGAGTRLSVL.

This chain joins TRBV7-2 and TRBJ2-6; the D is unclear. Germline lookup yields CDR1 SGHTA and CDR2 FQGNSA. Trimming pared 4 bases from V and 4 bases from J, leaving 11 bases between. The CDR3 extends over 15 amino acids. The CDR3 region is CASSSPGPGANVLTF. CDR3 coding DNA: TGTGCCAGCAGCTCCCCTGGCCCAGGGGCCAACGTCCTGACTTTC.

The chain has TRBV20-1 and TRBJ1-1, with a possible D match to TRBD1 (6 bases). V was pared by 5 bases and J by 3 bases, with 16 bases between. The CDR3 runs 14 residues. Germline lookup yields CDR1 DFQATT and CDR2 SNEGSKA (reference sequence). This chain's CDR3 is CSAAVGGAHTEAFF. CDR3 nucleotide sequence: TGCAGTGCTGCCGTTGGGGGGGCCCACACTGAAGCTTTCTTT.

This clonotype has a handful of counts. The V and J genes are TRBV4-3 and TRBJ2-3, with a possible D match to TRBD1 (6 bases). Germline-derived CDR1 and CDR2 are LGHNA and YSLEER. V was cut by 0 bases and J by 4 bases, with 14 bases left in between. The CDR3 loop spans 16 amino acids. The CDR3 DNA follows: TGCGCCAGCAGCCAAGATAGATCCAGGGGAGCAGATACGCAGTATTTT. This gives the protein CASSQDRSRGADTQYF.

This clonotype was detected many times. This chain links TRBV12-3 or TRBV12-4 with TRBJ2-7; D is unresolved. The germline V and J ends were trimmed by 3 bases and 7 bases, with 7 bases remaining between them. The CDR3 totals 11 residues. The CDR3 DNA reads TGTGCCAGCAGTTTCGCAGTTGAGCAGTACTTC. The encoded protein is CASSFAVEQYF.

The sample holds a few counts of this clonotype. This chain joins TRBV2 and TRBJ2-2; D is ambiguous. CDR1 and CDR2 from the germline V gene are SNHLY and FYNNEI. The CDR3 runs to 14 residues. The V end lost 5 bases, the J end lost 0 bases, and 7 bases lay between the germline ends. The DNA of the CDR3 is TGTGCCAGCAGTACCGGGCCGAACACCGGGGAGCTGTTTTTT. Protein: CASSTGPNTGELFF.

The chain combines TRBV27 with TRBJ1-6, with 7 nucleotides matching TRBD1. V shed 5 bases and J 7 bases; nucleotides not matched to a gene: 5. Per germline, CDR1 MNHEY and CDR2 SMNVEV (reference sequence). This CDR3 is 14 amino acids long. For the CDR3, the DNA is TGTGCCAGCAGTCTTGGACAGGACAATTCACCCCTCCACTTT. Its protein product is CASSLGQDNSPLHF.

There are a few counts of this clonotype. The chain combines TRBV6-1 with TRBJ2-7; D is ambiguous. Germline V gene lookup returns CDR1 MNHNS and CDR2 SASEGT. This CDR3 has 11 residues. V was shortened by 7 bases and J by 5 bases, with 9 bases between the two germline ends. In DNA, the CDR3 is TGTGCCAGCACCCGCCTAAACGAGCAGTACTTC. This encodes CASTRLNEQYF.

J is TRBJ2-1 and V is TRBV20-1; 7 bases line up with TRBD2. CDR1 and CDR2 from the germline V gene are DFQATT and SNEGSKA (reference sequence). CDR3 length equals 13 residues. V was clipped by 7 bases and J by 0 bases; unmatched bases: 3. CDR3 in amino acids: CSGGGSSYNEQFF. The CDR3, as DNA: TGCAGTGGGGGGGGGAGCTCCTACAATGAGCAGTTCTTC.

J is TRBJ2-7 and V is TRBV3-1, with D hard to call. Trimming removed 2 bases at V and 0 bases at J, with 11 bases between. The length of the CDR3 is 15 residues. Germline loops: CDR1 LGHDT, CDR2 YNNKEL (reference sequence). DNA for the CDR3: TGTGCCAGCAGCCAAACCCCCGACGGCTCCTACGAGCAGTACTTC. Its translation: CASSQTPDGSYEQYF.

The rearrangement links TRBV14 to TRBJ2-1; D is unclear. Trimming removed 1 base from V and 5 bases from J, with 6 bases in between. Germline CDR1 is SGHDN and CDR2 is FVKESK. This CDR3 is built from 13 residues. The CDR3 reads CASSQVIDNEQFF. Here the CDR3 DNA reads TGTGCCAGCAGCCAAGTGATCGACAATGAGCAGTTCTTC.

At least ten counts were recorded for this clonotype. The V and J genes are TRBV9 and TRBJ1-1; D gene ambiguous. Germline loops: CDR1 SGDLS, CDR2 YYNGEE. The CDR3 extends over 13 amino acids. The V and J ends lost 4 bases and 7 bases respectively, with 14 bases between them. CDR3 sequence: CASSSTPDGEAFF. The CDR3 DNA reads TGTGCCAGCAGCTCAACCCCGGACGGTGAAGCTTTCTTT. Based on the CDR3 plus reference TRBV9 and TRBJ1-1, the full variable domain is DSGVTQTPKHLITATGQRVTLRCSPRSGDLSVYWYQQSLDQGLQFLIQYYNGEERAKGNILERFSAQQFPDLHSELNLSSLELGDSALYFCASSSTPDGEAFFGQGTRLTVV.

Many counts were recorded for this clonotype. The chain recombines TRBV6-5 with TRBJ1-5; D is uncertain. CDR1 and CDR2 (germline): MNHEY, SVGAGI. V lost 4 bases and J lost 3, with 13 bases in between. The length of the CDR3 is 15 residues. The CDR3 spells CASSSTPSFNQPQHF. The DNA of the CDR3 is TGTGCCAGCAGTTCGACCCCATCATTCAATCAGCCCCAGCATTTT.

This clonotype was recorded many times. The chain carries TRBV7-6 and TRBJ1-1; D call uncertain. Per the germline V gene, CDR1 is SGHVS and CDR2 is FNYEAQ. The CDR3 is 13 amino acids. The V end lost 2 bases, the J end lost 4 bases, and 8 bases lay between the germline ends. This CDR3 reads CASSLLRSTEAFF. The CDR3 DNA is TGTGCCAGCAGCTTACTACGGTCCACTGAAGCTTTCTTT.

This clonotype was counted once. A much larger clone differs from this one at a single base, so this may be a read error. V and J are TRBV5-1 and TRBJ2-5; weak D call: TRBD2 (6 bases). Per germline, CDR1 SGHRS and CDR2 YFSETQ. The CDR3 length is 13 residues. The CDR3 protein is CASSLGGDETQNF. The CDR3 nucleotides read TGCGCCAGCAGCTTAGGAGGGGACGAGACCCAGAACTTC. The whole variable domain, filled in from reference TRBV5-1 and TRBJ2-5, reads KAGVTQTPRYLIKTRGQQVTLSCSPISGHRSVSWYQQTPGQGLQFLFEYFSETQRNKGNFPGRFSGRQFSNSRSEMNVSTLELGDSALYLCASSLGGDETQNFGPGTRLLVL.

The table lists this clonotype with many counts. This chain joins TRBV7-3 and TRBJ2-7; D call uncertain. Per germline, CDR1 SGHTA and CDR2 FQGTGA. The V end lost 5 bases, the J end lost 12 bases, and 20 bases lay between the germline ends. The CDR3 is 13 residues long. The CDR3: CASSPRNGVVAYF. In DNA, the CDR3 is TGTGCCAGCAGCCCCCGTAATGGGGTAGTCGCGTACTTC.

This clonotype appeared many times. The chain has TRBV20-1 and TRBJ2-7; D is ambiguous. This CDR3 is 13 amino acids long. The germline gives CDR1 DFQATT, CDR2 SNEGSKA (reference sequence). The V end lost 0 bases, the J end lost 5 bases, and 11 bases lay between the germline ends. CDR3 nucleotides: TGCAGTGCTAGAGAGAATAACCCCCACGAGCAGTACTTC. It codes for CSARENNPHEQYF.